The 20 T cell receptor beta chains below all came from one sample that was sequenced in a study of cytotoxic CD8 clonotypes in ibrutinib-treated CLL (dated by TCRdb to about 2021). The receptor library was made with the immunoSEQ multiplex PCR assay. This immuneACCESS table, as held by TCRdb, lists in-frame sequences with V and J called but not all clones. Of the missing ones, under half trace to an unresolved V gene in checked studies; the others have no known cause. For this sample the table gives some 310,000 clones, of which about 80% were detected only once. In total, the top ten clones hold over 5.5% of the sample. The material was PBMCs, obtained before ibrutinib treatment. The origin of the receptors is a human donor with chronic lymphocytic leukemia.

This chain's CDR3 is CASSSRTSGVTETQYF. The CDR3 nucleotides read TGTGCCAGCAGCAGCAGGACTAGCGGAGTCACTGAGACCCAGTACTTC. The chain uses TRBV7-2 and TRBJ2-5, with TRBD2 matching over 10 bases. Losses at the gene ends were 5 bases for V and 5 bases for J; bases not matched to a gene: 11. The CDR3 sequence is 16 residues long. Germline CDR1 is SGHTA and CDR2 is FQGNSA.

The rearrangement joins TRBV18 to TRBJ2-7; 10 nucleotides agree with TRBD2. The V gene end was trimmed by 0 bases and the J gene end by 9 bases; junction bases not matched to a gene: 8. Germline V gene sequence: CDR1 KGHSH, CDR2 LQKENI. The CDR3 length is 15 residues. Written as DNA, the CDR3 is TGTGCCAGCTCACCACCACCTAGCGGGAGTGTTGGGCAGTACTTC. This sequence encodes CASSPPPSGSVGQYF.

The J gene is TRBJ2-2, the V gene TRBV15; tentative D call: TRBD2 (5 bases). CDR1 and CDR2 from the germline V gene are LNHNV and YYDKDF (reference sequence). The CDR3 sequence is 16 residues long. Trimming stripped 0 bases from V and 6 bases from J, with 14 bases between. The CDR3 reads CATSRDSFRGSGELFF. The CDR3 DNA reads TGTGCCACCAGCAGAGACTCCTTTCGGGGTTCCGGGGAGCTGTTTTTT. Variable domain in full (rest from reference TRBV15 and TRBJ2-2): DAMVIQNPRYQVTQFGKPVTLSCSQTLNHNVMYWYQQKSSQAPKLLFHYYDKDFNNEADTPDNFQSRRPNTSFCFLDIRSPGLGDTAMYLCATSRDSFRGSGELFFGEGSRLTVL.

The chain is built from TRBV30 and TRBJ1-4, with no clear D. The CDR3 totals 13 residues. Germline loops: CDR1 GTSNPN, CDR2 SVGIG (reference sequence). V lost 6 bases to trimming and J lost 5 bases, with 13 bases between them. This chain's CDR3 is CACSGIINEKLFF. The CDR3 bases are TGTGCCTGCTCCGGGATTATAAATGAAAAACTGTTTTTT.

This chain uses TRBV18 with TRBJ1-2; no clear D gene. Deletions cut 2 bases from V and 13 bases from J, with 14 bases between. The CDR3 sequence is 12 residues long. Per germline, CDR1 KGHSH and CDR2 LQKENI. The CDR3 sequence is CASSPVREDCTF. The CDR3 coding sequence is TGTGCCAGCTCACCAGTACGGGAGGACTGCACCTTC.

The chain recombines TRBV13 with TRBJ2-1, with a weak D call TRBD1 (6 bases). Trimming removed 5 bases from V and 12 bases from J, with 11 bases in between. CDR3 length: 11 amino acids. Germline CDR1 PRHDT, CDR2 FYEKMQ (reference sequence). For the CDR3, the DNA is TGTGCCAGCAGCAACAGGGTGTTGCAGTTCTTC. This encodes CASSNRVLQFF.

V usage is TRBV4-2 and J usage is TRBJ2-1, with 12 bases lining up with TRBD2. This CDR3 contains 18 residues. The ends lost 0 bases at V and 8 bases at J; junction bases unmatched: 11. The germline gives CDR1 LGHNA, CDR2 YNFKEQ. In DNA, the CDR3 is TGTGCCAGCAGCCAAGAGGGGCCCGGACTAGCGGGAATCTATGAGCAGTTCTTC. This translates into CASSQEGPGLAGIYEQFF.

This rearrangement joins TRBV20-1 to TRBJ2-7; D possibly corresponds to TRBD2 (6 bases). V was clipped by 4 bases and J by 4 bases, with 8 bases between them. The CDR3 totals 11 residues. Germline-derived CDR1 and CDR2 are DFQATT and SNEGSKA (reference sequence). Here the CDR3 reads CSATEGYEQYF. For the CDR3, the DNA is TGCAGTGCTACGGAGGGTTACGAGCAGTACTTC.

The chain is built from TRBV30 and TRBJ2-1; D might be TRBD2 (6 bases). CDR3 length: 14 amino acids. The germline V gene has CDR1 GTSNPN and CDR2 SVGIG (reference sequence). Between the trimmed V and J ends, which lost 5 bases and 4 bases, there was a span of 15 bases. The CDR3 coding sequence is TGTGCCTGGGTTCCTCGCGGGAAGTACAATGAGCAGTTCTTC. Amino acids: CAWVPRGKYNEQFF.

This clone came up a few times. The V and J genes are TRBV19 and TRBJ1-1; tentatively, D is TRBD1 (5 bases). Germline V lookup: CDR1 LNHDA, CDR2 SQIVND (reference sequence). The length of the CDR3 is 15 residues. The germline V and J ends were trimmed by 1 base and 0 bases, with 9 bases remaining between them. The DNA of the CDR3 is TGTGCCAGTAGTATAGTAGACAGTTTGAACACTGAAGCTTTCTTT. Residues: CASSIVDSLNTEAFF.

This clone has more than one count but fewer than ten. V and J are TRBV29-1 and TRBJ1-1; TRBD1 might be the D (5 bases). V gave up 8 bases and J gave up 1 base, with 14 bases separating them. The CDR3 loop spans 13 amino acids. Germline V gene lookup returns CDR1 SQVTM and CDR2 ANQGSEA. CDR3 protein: CSTSQGPNTEAFF. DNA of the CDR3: TGCAGCACTTCTCAGGGACCGAACACTGAAGCTTTCTTT.

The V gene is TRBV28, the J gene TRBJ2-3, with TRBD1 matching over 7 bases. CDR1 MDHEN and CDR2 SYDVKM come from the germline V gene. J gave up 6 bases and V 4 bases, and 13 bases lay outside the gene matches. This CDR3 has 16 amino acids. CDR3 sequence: CASSSGQAWFEDTQYF. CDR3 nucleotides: TGTGCCAGCAGTTCAGGACAGGCGTGGTTTGAGGATACGCAGTATTTT.

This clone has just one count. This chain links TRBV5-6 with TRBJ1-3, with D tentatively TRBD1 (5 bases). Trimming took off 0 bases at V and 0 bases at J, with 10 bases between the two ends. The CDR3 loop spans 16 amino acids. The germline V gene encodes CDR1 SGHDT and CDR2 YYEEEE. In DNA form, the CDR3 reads TGTGCCAGCAGCTTGGGTTCAGGGTCCTCTGGAAACACCATATATTTT. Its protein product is CASSLGSGSSGNTIYF. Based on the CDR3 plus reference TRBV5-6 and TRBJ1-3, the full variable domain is DAGVTQSPTHLIKTRGQQVTLRCSPKSGHDTVSWYQQALGQGPQFIFQYYEEEERQRGNFPDRFSGHQFPNYSSELNVNALLLGDSALYLCASSLGSGSSGNTIYFGEGSWLTVV.

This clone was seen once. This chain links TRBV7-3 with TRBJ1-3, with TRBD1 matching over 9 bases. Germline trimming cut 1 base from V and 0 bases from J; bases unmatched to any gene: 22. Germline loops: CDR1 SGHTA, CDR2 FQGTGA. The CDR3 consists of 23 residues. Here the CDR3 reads CASSLMAGTDRGSTELSGNTIYF. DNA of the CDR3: TGTGCCAGCAGCTTAATGGCCGGAACGGACAGGGGTTCTACTGAGCTCTCTGGAAACACCATATATTTT.

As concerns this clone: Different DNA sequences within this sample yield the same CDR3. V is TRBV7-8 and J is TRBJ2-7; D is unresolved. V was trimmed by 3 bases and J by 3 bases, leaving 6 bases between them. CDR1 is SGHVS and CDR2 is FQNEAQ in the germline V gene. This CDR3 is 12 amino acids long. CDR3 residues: CASSLTGYEQYF. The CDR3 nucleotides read TGTGCCAGCAGCTTGACGGGCTACGAGCAGTACTTC. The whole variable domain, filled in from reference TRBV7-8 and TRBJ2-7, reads GAGVSQSPRYKVAKRGQDVALRCDPISGHVSLFWYQQALGQGPEFLTYFQNEAQLDKSGLPSDRFFAERPEGSVSTLKIQRTQQEDSAVYLCASSLTGYEQYFGPGTRLTVT.

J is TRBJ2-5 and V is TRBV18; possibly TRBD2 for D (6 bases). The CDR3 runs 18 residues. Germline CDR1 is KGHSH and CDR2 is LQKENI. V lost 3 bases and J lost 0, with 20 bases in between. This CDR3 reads CASSPLSEGWSDQETQYF. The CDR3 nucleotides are TGTGCCAGCTCACCGCTGTCGGAGGGGTGGAGCGACCAAGAGACCCAGTACTTC.

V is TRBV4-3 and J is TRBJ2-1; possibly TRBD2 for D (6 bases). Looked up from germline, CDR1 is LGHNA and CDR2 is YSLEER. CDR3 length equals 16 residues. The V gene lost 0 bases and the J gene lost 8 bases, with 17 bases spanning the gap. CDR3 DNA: TGCGCCAGCAGCCAAGATAGGAGCGGGCCTGTCGATGAGCAGTTCTTC. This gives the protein CASSQDRSGPVDEQFF.

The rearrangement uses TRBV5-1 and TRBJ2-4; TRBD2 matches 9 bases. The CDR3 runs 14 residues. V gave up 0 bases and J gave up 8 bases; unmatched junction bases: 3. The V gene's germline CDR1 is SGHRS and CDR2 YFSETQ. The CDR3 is CASSLDSGSDIQYF. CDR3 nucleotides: TGCGCCAGCAGCTTGGATAGCGGGAGTGACATTCAGTACTTC.

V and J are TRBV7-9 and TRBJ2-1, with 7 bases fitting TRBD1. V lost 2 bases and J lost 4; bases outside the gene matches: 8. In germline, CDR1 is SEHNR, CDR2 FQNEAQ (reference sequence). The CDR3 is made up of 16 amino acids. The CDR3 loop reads CASSLRDSHAYNEQFF. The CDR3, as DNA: TGTGCCAGCAGCTTAAGGGACAGCCATGCTTACAATGAGCAGTTCTTC.

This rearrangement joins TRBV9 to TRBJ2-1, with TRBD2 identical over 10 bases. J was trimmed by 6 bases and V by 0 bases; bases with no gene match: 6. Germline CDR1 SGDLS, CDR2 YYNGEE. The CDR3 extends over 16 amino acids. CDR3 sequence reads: CASSVGLLAGVNEQFF. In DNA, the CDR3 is TGTGCCAGCAGCGTAGGTCTCCTAGCGGGAGTCAATGAGCAGTTCTTC. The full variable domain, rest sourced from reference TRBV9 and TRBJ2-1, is DSGVTQTPKHLITATGQRVTLRCSPRSGDLSVYWYQQSLDQGLQFLIQYYNGEERAKGNILERFSAQQFPDLHSELNLSSLELGDSALYFCASSVGLLAGVNEQFFGPGTRLTVL.